These 32 T cell receptor beta chains came from one sample sequenced in a study of blood T cell repertoires in COVID-19. Some clones are missing from TCRdb's copy, which holds only in-frame ones; the method was immunoSEQ multiplex PCR. This table has roughly 230,000 clones, 90% appearing once. The sample comprised peripheral blood. The receptors originated from a woman in her fifties or sixties with COVID-19, enrolled during active disease.

The chain couples TRBV6-1 to TRBJ1-2; D is ambiguous. V dropped 3 bases and J dropped 7 bases, with 12 bases sitting between them. Germline loops: CDR1 MNHNS, CDR2 SASEGT. This CDR3 region has 13 residues. The CDR3 reads CASSESGRGGYTF. CDR3 coding DNA: TGTGCCAGCAGTGAGTCGGGAAGAGGTGGCTACACCTTC.

This chain links TRBV6-2 or TRBV6-3 with TRBJ2-2, with D perhaps TRBD2 (5 bases). V shed 6 bases and J shed 2 bases, with 13 bases lying between them. Per germline, CDR1 MNHEY and CDR2 SVGEGT. This CDR3 is 15 amino acids long. The CDR3 protein is CASSPPRLNTGELFF. In DNA, the CDR3 is TGTGCCAGCAGCCCCCCACGACTAAACACCGGGGAGCTGTTTTTT.

Only one count was recorded for this clone. The chain employs TRBV7-2 and TRBJ2-7; no reliable D call. CDR3 size: 12 residues. The V and J ends lost 5 bases and 3 bases respectively, with 8 bases between them. CDR1 and CDR2 from the germline V gene are SGHTA and FQGNSA. The CDR3 DNA is TGTGCCAGCAGCCCCACTGACTACGAGCAGTACTTC. This encodes CASSPTDYEQYF.

The chain has TRBV23-1 and TRBJ1-5, with D possibly matching TRBD1 (6 bases). TRBV23-1 is marked as an open reading frame, function uncertain. Trimming cost V 0 bases and J 6 bases, with 24 bases left between them. The CDR3 is 19 residues long. CDR3 in DNA: TGCGCCAGCAGTCAATCGCCCGACGGGGTTAAGGGCAGGGGTCAGCCCCAGCATTTT. It yields the protein CASSQSPDGVKGRGQPQHF.

J is TRBJ1-2 and V is TRBV5-4; 8 bases are shared with TRBD1. From germline, CDR1 is SGHNT and CDR2 YYREEE (reference sequence). V lost 3 bases and J lost 5; bases outside the gene matches: 9. This CDR3 has 15 amino acids. The CDR3 protein is CASSWGDRPYYGYTF. The CDR3 nucleotides read TGTGCCAGCAGCTGGGGGGACAGGCCTTATTATGGCTACACCTTC.

The rearrangement uses TRBV11-1 and TRBJ2-5; a possible D gene is TRBD2 (6 bases). Germline-derived CDR1 and CDR2 are SGHAT and FQDESV (reference sequence). This CDR3 region has 14 residues. The V and J ends lost 3 bases and 0 bases respectively, with 8 bases between them. CDR3 region: CASSFGGNQETQYF. The CDR3 coding sequence is TGTGCCAGCAGCTTTGGAGGGAACCAAGAGACCCAGTACTTC.

The rearrangement joins TRBV19 to TRBJ1-6, with D possibly matching TRBD1 (5 bases). CDR3 length: 12 residues. With 7 bases removed from V and 13 bases from J, the gap between germline ends came to 14 bases. Germline V CDR1 and CDR2: LNHDA, SQIVND (reference sequence). The CDR3 spells CASTQFGGPLHF. The CDR3 DNA reads as TGTGCCAGTACCCAATTCGGGGGGCCCCTCCACTTT.

The genes are TRBV13 and TRBJ1-1; perhaps TRBD1 as D (6 bases). The ends were cut back, 1 base at V and 0 bases at J, with 9 bases in the middle. CDR1 and CDR2 (germline): PRHDT, FYEKMQ (reference sequence). This CDR3 has 15 amino acids. In DNA, the CDR3 is TGTGCCAGCAGCTTAGAAGGGGGGGTGAACACTGAAGCTTTCTTT. Translated: CASSLEGGVNTEAFF.

This sequence joins TRBV13 and TRBJ1-1; possible D gene TRBD1, 5 bases. The CDR3 covers 14 residues. Deletions cut 5 bases from V and 0 bases from J, with 10 bases between. The germline CDR1 and CDR2 sequences are PRHDT and FYEKMQ (reference sequence). CDR3 nucleotide sequence: TGTGCCAGCAGCGTCGGACACCTGAACACTGAAGCTTTCTTT. Residues: CASSVGHLNTEAFF.

This clone was seen a handful of times. This chain connects TRBV3-1 (or the pseudogene TRBV3-2) to TRBJ1-1; no definite D call. V was pared by 6 bases and J by 2 bases, with 13 bases between. The CDR3 length is 14 residues. The germline V gene has CDR1 LGHDT and CDR2 YNNKEL (reference sequence). Here the CDR3 reads CASSFVFGNTEAFF. The CDR3, as DNA: TGTGCCAGCAGTTTCGTTTTTGGCAACACTGAAGCTTTCTTT.

This rearrangement joins TRBV18 to TRBJ1-3; 7 positions match TRBD1. This CDR3 spans 16 amino acids. Germline values: CDR1 KGHSH, CDR2 LQKENI. The V segment lost 2 bases and the J segment 2 bases; nucleotides outside the gene matches: 6. CDR3 DNA: TGTGCCAGCTCACCAAGAGACAGGGAGGCTGGAAACACCATATATTTT. Residues: CASSPRDREAGNTIYF.

This chain joins TRBV30 and TRBJ1-5, with D maybe TRBD1 (6 bases). Germline loops: CDR1 GTSNPN, CDR2 SVGIG (reference sequence). Trimming took off 1 base at V and 0 bases at J, with 13 bases between the two ends. The CDR3 is 16 amino acids. The CDR3 is CAWSETGAYSNQPQHF. CDR3 DNA: TGTGCCTGGAGTGAGACAGGAGCTTATAGCAATCAGCCCCAGCATTTT. The whole variable domain, remainder taken from reference TRBV30 and TRBJ1-5, is SQTIHQWPATLVQPVGSPLSLECTVEGTSNPNLYWYRQAAGRGLQLLFYSVGIGQISSEVPQNLSASRPQDRQFILSSKKLLLSDSGFYLCAWSETGAYSNQPQHFGDGTRLSIL.

CDR3: CASSLERSVAQHF. DNA of the CDR3: TGTGCCAGCAGCTTAGAACGATCGGTAGCCCAGCATTTT. The chain combines TRBV7-8 with TRBJ1-5, with D uncertain. Germline CDR1 is SGHVS and CDR2 is FQNEAQ. The ends were cut back, 1 base at V and 11 bases at J, with 12 bases in the middle. CDR3 length equals 13 residues.

The chain combines TRBV28 with TRBJ1-2, with 8 positions matching TRBD1. V trimming: 3 bases; J trimming: 6 bases; junction bases outside the gene matches: 3. Per germline, CDR1 MDHEN and CDR2 SYDVKM. The CDR3 is 13 amino acids. The CDR3 spells CASSFQGADGYTF. In DNA, the CDR3 is TGTGCCAGCAGTTTCCAGGGGGCTGATGGCTACACCTTC.

The J gene is TRBJ2-1, the V gene TRBV7-9; 7 nucleotides line up with TRBD2. CDR3 length: 15 residues. Germline V CDR1 and CDR2: SEHNR, FQNEAQ (reference sequence). Germline trimming cut 3 bases from V and 0 bases from J; bases unmatched to any gene: 2. CDR3 bases: TGTGCCAGCAGCTTTTCGGGAGGCTCCTACAATGAGCAGTTCTTC. It encodes CASSFSGGSYNEQFF.

V gene TRBV19 combines with J gene TRBJ2-7; no definite D call. CDR1 LNHDA and CDR2 SQIVND come from the germline V gene (reference sequence). V was trimmed by 3 bases and J by 5 bases, leaving 14 bases between them. The CDR3 covers 14 residues. The CDR3 bases are TGTGCCAGTAGTATTCAATTGAGAGGCGACGAGCAGTACTTC. Translation: CASSIQLRGDEQYF.

This clone has a handful of counts. The genes are TRBV13 and TRBJ1-1, with D tentatively TRBD1 (5 bases). The CDR3 runs to 15 residues. Trimming shortened V by 5 bases and J by 1 base, and 14 bases separated the two germline ends. Germline loops: CDR1 PRHDT, CDR2 FYEKMQ (reference sequence). The CDR3 DNA is TGTGCCAGCAGCCTCCCGCGGGGGTCGAACACTGAAGCTTTCTTT. Translated: CASSLPRGSNTEAFF. Full variable domain (rest looked up from reference TRBV13 and TRBJ1-1): AAGVIQSPRHLIKEKRETATLKCYPIPRHDTVYWYQQGPGQDPQFLISFYEKMQSDKGSIPDRFSAQQFSDYHSELNMSSLELGDSALYFCASSLPRGSNTEAFFGQGTRLTVV.

This chain connects TRBV4-2 to TRBJ2-2, with 11 positions matching TRBD2. The germline V gene encodes CDR1 LGHNA and CDR2 YNFKEQ. The CDR3 runs 19 residues. V dropped 1 base and J dropped 5; count of bases not matched to a gene: 12. The CDR3 DNA reads as TGTGCCAGCAGCCAAGTCGTCGGTATAGCGGGGGGGAGAACCGGGGAGCTGTTTTTT. Translated: CASSQVVGIAGGRTGELFF.

This clone was detected once. The chain joins TRBV19 to TRBJ1-6; tentatively, D is TRBD1 (6 bases). This CDR3 is 15 amino acids long. CDR1 is LNHDA and CDR2 is SQIVND in the germline V gene (reference sequence). V lost 4 bases and J lost 8, with 15 bases in between. CDR3 sequence reads: CASSTETGIYSPLHF. CDR3 in DNA: TGTGCCAGTAGTACAGAAACAGGGATCTATTCACCCCTCCACTTT.

This chain connects TRBV9 to TRBJ2-3; 9 nucleotides match TRBD2. The CDR3 contains 15 residues. J gave up 3 bases and V 3 bases, and 5 bases lay outside the gene matches. Germline assignment: CDR1 SGDLS and CDR2 YYNGEE. CDR3 bases: TGTGCCAGCAGCGCCCTTCTAGCGGGGACAGATACGCAGTATTTT. It translates to CASSALLAGTDTQYF.

The chain carries TRBV5-6 and TRBJ2-5; D is unclear. This CDR3 has 11 amino acids. V dropped 4 bases and J dropped 5 bases, with 6 bases sitting between them. Germline CDR1 reads SGHDT; CDR2 reads YYEEEE. Here the CDR3 reads CASSDGETQYF. In nucleotides, the CDR3 is TGTGCCAGCAGCGACGGGGAGACCCAGTACTTC. Complete variable domain (other parts from reference TRBV5-6 and TRBJ2-5): DAGVTQSPTHLIKTRGQQVTLRCSPKSGHDTVSWYQQALGQGPQFIFQYYEEEERQRGNFPDRFSGHQFPNYSSELNVNALLLGDSALYLCASSDGETQYFGPGTRLLVL.

The V gene is TRBV4-1, the J gene TRBJ1-5; D call uncertain. The V and J ends lost 0 bases and 1 base respectively, with 4 bases between them. CDR1 and CDR2 (germline): MGHRA, YSYEKL. The CDR3 is 14 residues long. This CDR3 is CASSQELSNQPQHF. As DNA, the CDR3 is TGCGCCAGCAGCCAAGAACTCAGCAATCAGCCCCAGCATTTT.

This chain links TRBV6-5 with TRBJ2-1; the match to TRBD1 covers 11 bases. In germline, CDR1 is MNHEY, CDR2 SVGAGI. Trimming took 0 bases from V and 9 from J; bases not matched to a gene: 7. The CDR3 spans 16 residues. CDR3 sequence (DNA): TGTGCCAGCAGTTACTCGGGGACAGGGGGTACGAGTGAGCAGTTCTTC. Translating it yields CASSYSGTGGTSEQFF.

The chain is built from TRBV4-3 and TRBJ2-3, with TRBD1 identical over 9 bases. Germline V gene sequence: CDR1 LGHNA, CDR2 YSLEER. The CDR3 loop spans 16 amino acids. V shed 4 bases and J 2 bases; nucleotides not matched to a gene: 7. The CDR3 protein is CASSPRHRGPTDTQYF. The CDR3 region has the DNA TGCGCCAGCAGCCCAAGACACAGGGGGCCCACAGATACGCAGTATTTT.

This clone was detected only once. The rearrangement uses TRBV6-1 and TRBJ1-4, with D possibly TRBD1 on 6 matching bases. The V end was cut by 5 bases, the J end by 5 bases, with 15 bases between. Germline V gives CDR1 MNHNS, CDR2 SASEGT. This CDR3 region has 15 residues. The CDR3 sequence is CASSPPGHQNEKLFF. Here the CDR3 DNA reads TGTGCCAGCAGTCCTCCGGGACACCAGAATGAAAAACTGTTTTTT.

This chain uses TRBV11-3 with TRBJ2-7; 9 nucleotides agree with TRBD1. Trimming took 4 bases from V and 6 from J; bases not matched to a gene: 1. Germline CDR1 is SGHNT and CDR2 is YENEEA. This CDR3 comprises 12 residues. CDR3 DNA: TGTGCCAGCAGCTCGACAGGGGGCGAGCAGTACTTC. Translation gives CASSSTGGEQYF.

The CDR3 DNA reads as TGCGCCAGCGGGTCAGGGGTAACAACTAATGAAAAACTGTTTTTT. This gives the protein CASGSGVTTNEKLFF. The chain carries TRBV4-1 and TRBJ1-4; tentatively, D is TRBD1 (6 bases). Trimming removed 8 bases from V and 0 bases from J, with 13 bases in between. The CDR3 totals 15 residues. Germline lookup yields CDR1 MGHRA and CDR2 YSYEKL.

The rearrangement links TRBV2 to TRBJ1-5, with 9 bases fitting TRBD1. The J segment lost 1 base and the V segment lost 6 bases, leaving 10 bases of the junction unmatched. This CDR3 is built from 17 residues. Germline V CDR1 and CDR2: SNHLY, FYNNEI. The CDR3 reads CASRGGDRVGSNQPQHF. The CDR3 DNA sequence: TGTGCCAGCAGAGGGGGGGACAGGGTCGGGAGCAATCAGCCCCAGCATTTT.

The chain is built from TRBV5-5 and TRBJ2-6; 10 positions match TRBD1. Germline values: CDR1 SGHKS, CDR2 YYEKEE (reference sequence). Trimming cost V 4 bases and J 4 bases; bases outside gene matches: 5. The CDR3 extends over 16 amino acids. CDR3 sequence: CASSEGQGIGANVLTF. The CDR3 nucleotides read TGTGCCAGCAGCGAGGGACAGGGGATCGGGGCCAACGTCCTGACTTTC.

This clone was detected only once. As DNA, the CDR3 is TGTGCCAGCTCACAGGGGATAGCGGGGGAGTTAAGCACAGATACGCAGTATTTT. It specifies CASSQGIAGELSTDTQYF. This chain uses TRBV18 with TRBJ2-3, with 9 bases aligning to TRBD2. Germline loops: CDR1 KGHSH, CDR2 LQKENI. This CDR3 comprises 18 residues. V shed 4 bases and J 0 bases; nucleotides not matched to a gene: 11.

This clone appeared once. This CDR3 reads CASSQDRRLWNSSNQPQHF. In DNA form, the CDR3 reads TGTGCCAGCAGCCAAGATAGACGACTTTGGAATAGTAGCAATCAGCCCCAGCATTTT. V gene TRBV4-2 combines with J gene TRBJ1-5, with D uncertain. The CDR3 is 19 residues long. Deletions cut 0 bases from V and 0 bases from J, with 18 bases between. Germline V gives CDR1 LGHNA, CDR2 YNFKEQ.

The rearrangement links TRBV3-1 (or the pseudogene TRBV3-2) to TRBJ1-6, with 9 bases identical to TRBD1. The CDR3 is 15 amino acids. Per the germline V gene, CDR1 is LGHDT and CDR2 is YNNKEL (reference sequence). With 4 bases clipped from V and 9 bases from J, the junction kept 7 bases outside the gene matches. The CDR3 sequence is CASSPQGAMGSPLHF. The CDR3 coding sequence is TGTGCCAGCAGCCCACAGGGGGCTATGGGTTCACCCCTCCACTTT.